This TCR beta chain was identified in a study of cytomegalovirus exposure and HLA in healthy donors. PCR primers comprised 60 Vbeta and 13 Jbeta primers. Authors' methods: In a later analysis, of 70 million to 85 million unique beta chains, approximately 10 million appeared in at least two donors. Only in-frame clones appear in the TCRdb table, and some are missing; sequencing was by immunoSEQ multiplex PCR. Clone size and V and J calls were adopted from that table, with D and trimming inferred from the DNA. The sample has around 180,000 clones; approximately 80% are singletons. Germline CDR1 and CDR2: LNHDA and SQIVND (reference sequence). The CDR3 loop spans 13 amino acids. V lost 5 bases to trimming and J lost 3 bases, with 10 bases between them.

This rearrangement joins TRBV19 to TRBJ1-1; D is uncertain. The sequencing input was PBMCs. This sequence was found in a woman between 50 and 59 years old in good health and CMV-seronegative. Here the CDR3 reads CASSQAAYTEAFF. The CDR3, as DNA: TGTGCCAGTAGTCAGGCAGCCTACACTGAAGCTTTCTTT.